This TCR beta chain was sequenced during a study of breast tumors, draining lymph nodes, adjacent tissues. The table lists this clonotype with many counts. Its antigen is unknown. The study, taken as a whole, reports: Tumor repertoires ranked between lymph nodes and nontumor tissue in diversity, with V and J gene preferences. Data fit most tumor T cells coming from lymph node, expanding in tumor. Compared with basal-like, luminal-like tumors shared significantly more repertoire with nontumor tissue. Tumor T cell lymph node origin was a supported hypothesis, not proven.

Samples came from axillary lymph nodes draining the breast cancer. The J segment lost 6 bases and the V segment lost 3 bases, leaving 0 bases of the junction unmatched. This CDR3 contains 13 residues. Germline loops: CDR1 MNHEY, CDR2 SMNVEV (reference sequence). TCRdb recomputed calls from the multiplex PCR reads with MiXCR, one row per CDR3 protein. The data show about 130,000 distinct CDR3 sequences, approximately 20% seen once. The sequenced sample consisted of axillary lymph node tissue. The gene calls are TRBV27 and TRBJ2-1; TRBD1 aligns across 9 bases. This TCR was recovered from a female donor with breast cancer. Some clones in this sample may be carry-over from other donors' samples. The CDR3 loop is CASSLDRGNEQFF. The CDR3 DNA follows: TGTGCCAGCAGTTTGGACAGGGGCAATGAGCAGTTCTTC.